This T cell receptor beta chain comes out of a study of PD-L1 blockade in urothelial cancer. Specified time point: pretreatment peripheral blood. Libraries were prepared by immunoSEQ multiplex PCR; TCRdb keeps only in-frame clonotypes and omits some of them. The table lists 68,000 or so clones, about four fifths of them singletons. CDR3 size: 14 residues. The germline V gene encodes CDR1 MNHNY and CDR2 SVGAGI (reference sequence). V lost 6 bases and J lost 7; bases outside the gene matches: 7. The chain is built from TRBV6-6 and TRBJ1-5, with 9 bases fitting TRBD1. Here the sequenced sample was PBMCs, taken around atezolizumab (anti-PD-L1) treatment. This sequence was found in a man between 65 and 85 years old with urothelial cancer. The CDR3: CASSNTGGRQPQHF. CDR3 in DNA: TGTGCCAGCAGCAATACAGGGGGCCGCCAGCCCCAGCATTTT.